These 25 T cell receptor beta chains share one sample of origin, sequenced in a study of shared clonotypes between healthy human individuals. Only CD45RO-negative cells positively selected for CCR7 counted as naive CD8 cells, so terminally differentiated effector memory CD45RA+ cells were excluded. Assay: immunoSEQ multiplex PCR; the TCRdb copy retains only in-frame clones and omits some. This sample yields about 700,000 clones, of which about 90% are seen a single time; nearly 25% belongs to the top ten. What was sequenced was naive CD8+ T cells sorted from blood. These receptors were obtained from a man aged 30 to 45 in good health.

V is TRBV19 and J is TRBJ1-3; no clear D gene. Germline V gives CDR1 LNHDA, CDR2 SQIVND (reference sequence). The CDR3 covers 13 residues. V was shortened by 5 bases and J by 0 bases, with 5 bases between the two germline ends. CDR3: CASSSDSGNTIYF. The CDR3, as DNA: TGTGCCAGTAGTTCGGACTCTGGAAACACCATATATTTT.

Only one count was recorded for this clone. This CDR3 is also generated by other DNA sequences in the sample. This chain links TRBV7-9 with TRBJ1-1, with unresolved D. V dropped 5 bases and J dropped 2 bases, with 6 bases sitting between them. CDR1 is SEHNR, CDR2 FQNEAQ, per germline (reference sequence). The CDR3 sequence is 12 residues long. The CDR3 DNA sequence: TGTGCCAGCAGCCCCAGTAACACTGAAGCTTTCTTT. It is translated as CASSPSNTEAFF.

The chain has TRBV7-6 and TRBJ2-3; D is ambiguous. CDR3 length: 15 residues. Germline V gives CDR1 SGHVS, CDR2 FNYEAQ. V gave up 4 bases and J gave up 4 bases, with 15 bases separating them. CDR3 in DNA: TGTGCCAGCAGCTCCAGAGTTGATGAACCAGATACGCAGTATTTT. Translated, it gives CASSSRVDEPDTQYF.

The genes are TRBV6-6 and TRBJ2-7; D not resolved. V shed 3 bases and J shed 3 bases, with 6 bases lying between them. The CDR3 contains 12 residues. CDR1 MNHNY and CDR2 SVGAGI come from the germline V gene (reference sequence). This CDR3 is CASSYDNYEQYF. The CDR3 DNA reads TGTGCCAGCAGTTATGACAACTACGAGCAGTACTTC.

The chain joins TRBV2 to TRBJ2-4; 10 nucleotides line up with TRBD2. J lost 2 bases, V lost 3 bases, and 4 bases had no gene match. Germline loops: CDR1 SNHLY, CDR2 FYNNEI. The CDR3 runs to 16 residues. The CDR3 here is CASSEGTSVTKNIQYF. The CDR3 DNA reads TGTGCCAGCAGTGAGGGGACTAGCGTGACCAAAAACATTCAGTACTTC. The entire variable domain, with the rest obtained from reference TRBV2 and TRBJ2-4, is as follows: EPEVTQTPSHQVTQMGQEVILRCVPISNHLYFYWYRQILGQKVEFLVSFYNNEISEKSEIFDDQFSVERPDGSNFTLKIRSTKLEDSAMYFCASSEGTSVTKNIQYFGAGTRLSVL.

J is TRBJ2-1 and V is TRBV14, with TRBD2 matching over 9 bases. This CDR3 region has 15 residues. CDR1 SGHDN and CDR2 FVKESK come from the germline V gene. V shed 4 bases and J 8 bases; nucleotides not matched to a gene: 9. The DNA for the CDR3 is TGTGCCAGCAGCCCGACTTCTAGCGGGATCGATGAGCAGTTCTTC. Its translation: CASSPTSSGIDEQFF.

This rearrangement joins TRBV28 to TRBJ2-7; 9 nucleotides align to TRBD2. This CDR3 is built from 15 residues. The germline CDR1 and CDR2 sequences are MDHEN and SYDVKM. V dropped 6 bases and J dropped 0; count of bases not matched to a gene: 6. CDR3 in DNA: TGTGCCAGCAGGTCAGATAGCGGGGGCTCCTACGAGCAGTACTTC. Its protein is CASRSDSGGSYEQYF.

The chain uses TRBV19 and TRBJ2-7; D remains unclear. From germline, CDR1 is LNHDA and CDR2 SQIVND (reference sequence). The CDR3 covers 14 residues. The ends were cut back, 0 bases at V and 0 bases at J, with 6 bases in the middle. For the CDR3, the DNA is TGTGCCAGTAGTATAGAGAGCCTCTCCTACGAGCAGTACTTC. Residues: CASSIESLSYEQYF.

The chain recombines TRBV10-2 with TRBJ2-7; perhaps TRBD2 as D (5 bases). The germline gives CDR1 WSHSY, CDR2 SAAADI. V gave up 5 bases and J gave up 0 bases, with 8 bases separating them. The CDR3 totals 13 residues. CDR3: CASSSGSSYEQYF. DNA for the CDR3: TGCGCCAGCAGTTCGGGGAGCTCCTACGAGCAGTACTTC.

The chain uses TRBV27 and TRBJ2-3, with D maybe TRBD2 (6 bases). In germline, CDR1 is MNHEY, CDR2 SMNVEV (reference sequence). Trimming stripped 7 bases from V and 2 bases from J, with 16 bases between. The CDR3 totals 15 residues. CDR3 bases: TGTGCCAGCAACTGGGGGGTGCAGTCCACAGATACGCAGTATTTT. The encoded protein is CASNWGVQSTDTQYF.

The V gene is TRBV7-2, the J gene TRBJ2-7; 7 bases match TRBD1. Trimming removed 4 bases from V and 1 base from J; junction bases left unmatched: 4. The V gene's germline CDR1 is SGHTA and CDR2 FQGNSA. This CDR3 has 14 residues. CDR3 sequence reads: CASSSLDRSYEQYF. The CDR3 bases are TGTGCCAGCAGCTCTCTGGACAGGTCCTACGAGCAGTACTTC.

The chain couples TRBV14 to TRBJ2-5; a possible D gene is TRBD1 (5 bases). Germline-derived CDR1 and CDR2 are SGHDN and FVKESK. Deletions cut 6 bases from V and 4 bases from J, with 12 bases between. This CDR3 spans 13 amino acids. The CDR3 sequence is CASSQGFGETQYF. For the CDR3, the DNA is TGTGCCAGCAGTCAGGGTTTTGGAGAGACCCAGTACTTC.

The rearrangement joins TRBV10-3 to TRBJ2-7; the match to TRBD1 covers 10 bases. The ends lost 8 bases at V and 5 bases at J; junction bases unmatched: 6. CDR1 ENHRY and CDR2 SYGVKD come from the germline V gene. The CDR3 totals 13 residues. The CDR3 nucleotides are TGTGCCATCGGTCCGGGACAGGGGAACGAGCAGTACTTC. Protein sequence: CAIGPGQGNEQYF.

The chain is built from TRBV27 and TRBJ2-7; the D is unclear. Germline V gene lookup returns CDR1 MNHEY and CDR2 SMNVEV (reference sequence). CDR3 size: 13 residues. V was shortened by 4 bases and J by 5 bases, with 12 bases between the two germline ends. CDR3 region: CASSSTADDEQYF. Here the CDR3 DNA reads TGTGCCAGCAGTTCAACGGCAGACGACGAGCAGTACTTC.

The CDR3, as DNA: TGTGCCCTCGCAGGGAGCGGGAGTGGCTACGAGCAGTACTTC. Translating gives CALAGSGSGYEQYF. This chain uses TRBV28 with TRBJ2-7; 8 bases agree with TRBD2. This CDR3 has 14 amino acids. Trimming removed 11 bases from V and 3 bases from J; junction bases left unmatched: 12. The germline CDR1 and CDR2 sequences are MDHEN and SYDVKM.

The V gene is TRBV7-9, the J gene TRBJ2-1; possible D gene TRBD2, 5 bases. Trimming pared 4 bases from V and 7 bases from J, leaving 14 bases between. The CDR3 sequence is 14 residues long. Germline CDR1 is SEHNR and CDR2 is FQNEAQ (reference sequence). The CDR3 reads CASSSPSGLNEQFF. In DNA form, the CDR3 reads TGTGCCAGCAGCTCCCCCTCGGGGTTGAATGAGCAGTTCTTC.

The chain joins TRBV7-2 to TRBJ1-1; D remains unclear. The CDR3 is made up of 16 amino acids. Deletions cut 5 bases from V and 0 bases from J, with 16 bases between. Germline loops: CDR1 SGHTA, CDR2 FQGNSA. This CDR3 is CASSPQAPAVNTEAFF. The CDR3 DNA sequence: TGTGCCAGCAGCCCCCAGGCCCCGGCCGTGAACACTGAAGCTTTCTTT. The whole variable domain, remainder taken from reference TRBV7-2 and TRBJ1-1, is GAGVSQSPSNKVTEKGKDVELRCDPISGHTALYWYRQSLGQGLEFLIYFQGNSAPDKSGLPSDRFSAERTGGSVSTLTIQRTQQEDSAVYLCASSPQAPAVNTEAFFGQGTRLTVV.

The chain couples TRBV10-3 to TRBJ2-2; D perhaps matches TRBD2 (6 bases). Deletions cut 6 bases from V and 5 bases from J, with 10 bases between. Germline CDR1 ENHRY, CDR2 SYGVKD. This CDR3 contains 13 residues. The CDR3 nucleotides read TGTGCCATCAGGGACGGAGGGACCGGGGAGCTGTTTTTT. Encoded protein: CAIRDGGTGELFF.

Points on this clone: In the same sample, other DNA sequences code for this CDR3. The chain uses TRBV5-1 and TRBJ2-7, with no clear D. The CDR3 covers 13 residues. Germline CDR1 SGHRS, CDR2 YFSETQ. The V end was cut by 0 bases, the J end by 3 bases, with 7 bases between. Here the CDR3 reads CASSLASGYEQYF. As DNA, the CDR3 is TGCGCCAGCAGCTTGGCTTCCGGCTACGAGCAGTACTTC.

The chain is built from TRBV7-2 and TRBJ2-3; D might be TRBD2 (6 bases). The CDR3 is made up of 15 amino acids. The germline V gene encodes CDR1 SGHTA and CDR2 FQGNSA. Trimming left V 3 bases short and J 4 bases short, with 14 bases between. The CDR3 loop reads CASSFLGLAADTQYF. Here the CDR3 DNA reads TGTGCCAGCAGCTTCTTGGGACTTGCCGCAGATACGCAGTATTTT.

The J gene is TRBJ2-3, the V gene TRBV7-9, with D unclear. Germline V gives CDR1 SEHNR, CDR2 FQNEAQ (reference sequence). V shed 4 bases and J shed 5 bases, with 7 bases lying between them. The CDR3 has 12 residues. CDR3 sequence reads: CASSWPGDTQYF. The DNA for the CDR3 is TGTGCCAGCAGCTGGCCGGGAGATACGCAGTATTTT.

Notes on this clone: This same CDR3 is encoded by further DNA sequences in the sample. This chain links TRBV27 with TRBJ2-3; 9 bases line up with TRBD2. With 1 base clipped from V and 1 base from J, the junction kept 0 bases outside the gene matches. There are 15 residues in the CDR3. CDR1 is MNHEY and CDR2 is SMNVEV in the germline V gene (reference sequence). In DNA, the CDR3 is TGTGCCAGCAGTTTATGGACTAGCGGCACAGATACGCAGTATTTT. It is translated as CASSLWTSGTDTQYF.

This chain joins TRBV7-3 and TRBJ2-5; TRBD1 aligns across 7 bases. This CDR3 has 14 residues. Unmatched junction bases numbered 7, after V lost 4 bases and J lost 5 bases. The germline gives CDR1 SGHTA, CDR2 FQGTGA. The CDR3 reads CASSSQGGAETQYF. CDR3 bases: TGTGCCAGCAGCTCCCAAGGGGGCGCGGAGACCCAGTACTTC.

The gene calls are TRBV18 and TRBJ2-7, with TRBD1 matching over 9 bases. Losses at the gene ends were 2 bases for V and 0 bases for J; bases not matched to a gene: 5. CDR3 length: 16 amino acids. Germline lookup yields CDR1 KGHSH and CDR2 LQKENI. CDR3 bases: TGTGCCAGCTCACCAGCAACAGGGGGCAGCTCCTACGAGCAGTACTTC. Translation gives CASSPATGGSSYEQYF.

This clone appeared once. The V call is TRBV13, the J call TRBJ1-1, with 9 bases lining up with TRBD1. In germline, CDR1 is PRHDT, CDR2 FYEKMQ (reference sequence). The CDR3 loop spans 16 amino acids. J gave up 1 base and V 5 bases, and 8 bases lay outside the gene matches. CDR3 sequence reads: CASSPTGGTPNTEAFF. The CDR3 region has the DNA TGTGCCAGCAGCCCGACAGGGGGGACACCGAACACTGAAGCTTTCTTT.